Detailed here is one T cell receptor beta chain. Its antigen is not yet known. The record has no base qualities; no much larger clone is one base away. This specimen comes from a study of blood T cell repertoires in COVID-19 (dated by TCRdb to between 2020 and 2021). Some background on the complete study: The collaborator samples originated in the United States, Italy and Spain and spanned the acute and convalescent phases of COVID-19. A freely available public database, intended as a resource for researchers studying the immune response to SARS-CoV-2, is where the repertoires were released. Samples were obtained from the ongoing ImmuneRACE study (first 160 participants) and from over a thousand subjects provided by 6 global collaborators. The material from the prospective study consisted of cDNA or gDNA derived from T cells, B-cell-depleted T cells, or PBMCs. The dataset comprised deeply sampled blood TCRbeta repertoires from subjects exposed to, actively infected with, or recovered from COVID-19. Where available, HLA class I and class II types were taken from metadata supplied by the sample provider and were not determined by assay-based typing. A de-identified subject ID, COVID-19 status, age in years and sex were almost always included in the sample metadata. Study-wide conclusions, independent of this receptor: How much clinical and demographic metadata was included differed by source and by participant, and the metadata was provided uncurated.

TCRbeta CDR3 regions were amplified from genomic DNA using the immunoSEQ Assay, a bias-controlled multiplex PCR. The published analysis was carried out like this. Nucleated cell counts per sample were estimated from amplification of reference gene primers within the assay. Sequence reads were collapsed and filtered to measure the absolute abundance of every unique TCRbeta CDR3 rearrangement. For each sample, productive Simpson clonality was calculated as the square root of Simpson's diversity index across productive rearrangements. The clones in this table, taken by TCRdb from immuneACCESS, are in-frame only. Not every clone is retained; where verified, under half of the shortfall comes from an unresolved V gene, and the cause of the rest is unknown. From that table come the V and J calls and clone size; the DNA was used to work out D and trimming. The sample table contains 200,000 to 250,000 clones; only one count was recorded for approximately 84% of them. Roughly 4.5% of the sample is taken by the ten largest.

Whole blood was collected in K2EDTA tubes by collaborating institutions according to the institutions' own protocols. For TCRbeta analysis, collaborator samples were shipped as frozen whole blood, as isolated PBMCs, or as DNA extracted from either sample type. CDR1 and CDR2 (ENHRY, SYGVKD) derive from the germline V gene. Its CDR3 holds 15 amino acids, cysteine through phenylalanine. The kept DNA is CDR3 alone, 45 bases in frame from the first base. Compared with germline, V lacks 3 bases and J lacks 1 base; bases without a gene match: 4. This TCR was sampled from a man aged 50-60 years with acute or convalescent COVID-19. Sequencing was carried out using peripheral blood. The chain joins TRBV10-3 to TRBJ1-1; TRBD1 aligns with 8 central bases. Read as DNA, the sequence is TGTGCCATCAGTGACTCTACAGGGGGGAACACTGAAGCTTTCTTT. This sequence encodes CAISDSTGGNTEAFF.